One sample yielded the 18 T cell receptor beta chains listed below, sequenced in a study of Graves' ophthalmopathy and Graves' hyperthyroidism. As the template, RNA transcripts were used to amplify TCR beta CDR3 regions. The workflow started with a first-round RT-PCR run with HTBI primers and then moved on to a second-round multiplex PCR. Each CDR3 protein is one row after TCRdb ran MiXCR on the multiplex PCR reads. The sample includes 300,000 or so distinct CDR3 sequences, roughly 15% of them seen just once. The specimen sequenced was peripheral blood. The receptors originated from an adult man with Graves' ophthalmopathy.

This chain uses TRBV28 with TRBJ2-7, with 7 bases lining up with TRBD1. CDR1 is MDHEN, CDR2 SYDVKM, per germline. This CDR3 comprises 14 residues. J lost 3 bases, V lost 6 bases, and 8 bases had no gene match. For the CDR3, the DNA is TGTGCCAGCAGGTCCGGGACAGTCGTCTACGAGCAGTACTTC. Protein: CASRSGTVVYEQYF.

In its sample, this clonotype was seen a few times. It may be a read error: a sequence one base away is much more abundant. The chain joins TRBV2 to TRBJ2-7; 10 bases are a match to TRBD2. CDR3 length: 15 residues. Germline CDR1 reads SNHLY; CDR2 reads FYNNEI. The CDR3 region has the DNA TGTGTCAGCAAGTTGGCTAGCGGGAGTATCGACGAGCAGTACTTC. This translates into CVSKLASGSIDEQYF.

This clonotype was found many times. This sequence joins TRBV7-2 and TRBJ2-7; tentatively, D is TRBD2 (6 bases). The length of the CDR3 is 13 residues. From germline, CDR1 is SGHTA and CDR2 FQGNSA. V was pared by 5 bases and J by 6 bases, with 14 bases between. The CDR3 region has the DNA TGTGCCAGCAGCCTGGCGTCGGGACTCGAGCAGTACTTC. Translation gives CASSLASGLEQYF.

This clonotype was counted ten times or more. The chain links TRBV3-1 to TRBJ2-5; D uncertain. CDR1 and CDR2 from the germline V gene are LGHDT and YNNKEL (reference sequence). Trimming removed 1 base from V and 5 bases from J, with 17 bases in between. The CDR3 runs to 16 residues. Here the CDR3 DNA reads TGTGCCAGCAGCCAAGGCTCGACAACCGTCCGGGAGACCCAGTACTTC. Its protein is CASSQGSTTVRETQYF.

The V and J genes are TRBV15 and TRBJ2-7; the D gene is possibly TRBD2 (5 bases). The CDR3 has 14 residues. CDR1 LNHNV and CDR2 YYDKDF come from the germline V gene (reference sequence). The V end was cut by 0 bases, the J end by 5 bases, with 11 bases between. This CDR3 reads CATSRDRGIDEQYF. The CDR3, as DNA: TGTGCCACCAGCAGAGATCGGGGAATCGACGAGCAGTACTTC. The full variable domain, in which reference TRBV15 and TRBJ2-7 provide the parts outside the CDR3, is DAMVIQNPRYQVTQFGKPVTLSCSQTLNHNVMYWYQQKSSQAPKLLFHYYDKDFNNEADTPDNFQSRRPNTSFCFLDIRSPGLGDTAMYLCATSRDRGIDEQYFGPGTRLTVT.

This clonotype was recorded at least ten times. V gene TRBV6-5 combines with J gene TRBJ2-5; 8 bases fit TRBD2. The germline CDR1 and CDR2 sequences are MNHEY and SVGAGI. J gave up 4 bases and V 7 bases, and 14 bases lay outside the gene matches. CDR3 size: 16 residues. CDR3 sequence reads: CASIGGGMAGSETQYF. The CDR3 DNA sequence: TGTGCCAGCATCGGCGGGGGGATGGCAGGGTCAGAGACCCAGTACTTC.

This clonotype was seen ten or more times. The V gene is TRBV4-2, the J gene TRBJ1-6; D is uncertain. CDR3 length: 15 residues. CDR1 and CDR2 from the germline V gene are LGHNA and YNFKEQ. V gave up 5 bases and J gave up 8 bases, with 16 bases separating them. CDR3 DNA sequence: TGTGCCAGCAGCGGTACTTGGGAGGTTGATTCACCCCTCCACTTT. Protein sequence: CASSGTWEVDSPLHF.

Notes on this clonotype: This may arise from a read error, as a much more abundant clone is one base away. Since no conserved phenylalanine or tryptophan closes the CDR3, a read error is the likely cause. V is TRBV5-6 and J is TRBJ2-7, with TRBD2 matching over 12 bases. The CDR3 runs 15 residues. Germline-derived CDR1 and CDR2 are SGHDT and YYEEEE. V was pared by 4 bases and J by 4 bases, with 6 bases of the junction left unmatched. The chain's CDR3 is CASSQLAGGRYEQYS. In DNA, the CDR3 is TGTGCCAGCAGCCAACTAGCGGGAGGCCGTTACGAGCAGTACTCC.

Worth noting for this clonotype: A read error may explain this, as a much larger clone is one base away. The V gene is TRBV28, the J gene TRBJ1-1; D gene uncertain. Germline V gene sequence: CDR1 MDHEN, CDR2 SYDVKM. CDR3 length equals 13 residues. The CDR3, as DNA: TGTACCAGCAACGAACTCAGAAACACTGAAGCTTTCTTT. Residues: CTSNELRNTEAFF.

At least ten counts were recorded for this clonotype. The CDR3 nucleotides are TGTGCCAGCAGCTTAGATCCGGCAGGGGGCTACGAGCAGTACTTC. It encodes CASSLDPAGGYEQYF. The chain uses TRBV11-2 and TRBJ2-7; 7 nucleotides align to TRBD1. This CDR3 is 15 amino acids long. V shed 0 bases, J shed 3 bases, and the junction held 5 bases outside the gene matches. Germline V lookup: CDR1 SGHAT, CDR2 FQNNGV.

Many counts were recorded for this clonotype. The gene calls are TRBV12-3 or TRBV12-4 and TRBJ2-5; D gene ambiguous. The V and J ends lost 7 bases and 2 bases respectively, with 11 bases between them. The CDR3 has 13 residues. CDR3 protein: CASTKPSQETQYF. The CDR3 nucleotides read TGTGCCAGCACCAAACCCAGTCAAGAGACCCAGTACTTC.

In its sample, this clonotype was seen many times. The genes are TRBV20-1 and TRBJ2-5, with D unresolved. Looked up from germline, CDR1 is DFQATT and CDR2 is SNEGSKA (reference sequence). The ends were cut back, 3 bases at V and 5 bases at J, with 7 bases in the middle. The CDR3 is 11 residues long. CDR3 sequence: CSASHSETQYF. Here the CDR3 DNA reads TGCAGTGCTAGCCACTCGGAGACCCAGTACTTC.

This clonotype was counted a few times. This chain links TRBV27 with TRBJ1-1; 9 nucleotides line up with TRBD1. Germline CDR1 and CDR2: MNHEY and SMNVEV (reference sequence). The CDR3 covers 17 residues. V shed 4 bases, J shed 0 bases, and the junction held 9 bases outside the gene matches. The CDR3 DNA reads TGTGCCAGCAGTTCTCGGACAGGGGCGGTTTTGAACACTGAAGCTTTCTTT. It yields the protein CASSSRTGAVLNTEAFF.

Turning to this clonotype: One base away lies a much larger clone, so this may be a sequencing read error. V usage is TRBV6-2 or TRBV6-3 and J usage is TRBJ2-2, with D unresolved. Germline CDR1 and CDR2: MNHEY and SVGEGT. CDR3 length equals 15 residues. The V and J ends lost 2 bases and 0 bases respectively, with 7 bases between them. As DNA, the CDR3 is TGTGCCAGCAGTTACGGCGACACGAACACCGGGGAGCTGTTTTTT. It is translated as CASSYGDTNTGELFF.

This clonotype has ten or more counts. The chain couples TRBV6-2 or TRBV6-3 to TRBJ2-2; perhaps D is TRBD1 or TRBD2 (5 bases each). Per the germline V gene, CDR1 is MNHEY and CDR2 is SVGEGT. The CDR3 spans 15 residues. Trimming removed 7 bases from V and 2 bases from J, with 14 bases in between. CDR3 protein: CASIAGTINTGELFF. CDR3 bases: TGTGCCAGCATTGCCGGGACCATCAACACCGGGGAGCTGTTTTTT.

V and J are TRBV11-2 and TRBJ2-7; the match to TRBD2 covers 11 bases. CDR3 size: 16 residues. The V gene's germline CDR1 is SGHAT and CDR2 FQNNGV. V lost 4 bases and J lost 1; bases outside the gene matches: 6. The CDR3, as DNA: TGTGCCAGCAGCTCAACACTAGCGGGAGCTTCCTACGAGCAGTACTTC. Protein sequence: CASSSTLAGASYEQYF.

A remark on this clonotype: The junction does not match germline at one end; this may be a read error. The chain employs TRBV6-1 and TRBJ1-5, with 7 bases aligning to TRBD1. Germline V lookup: CDR1 MNHNS, CDR2 SASEGT. This CDR3 has 16 amino acids. The CDR3 DNA reads TGTGCCAGCAGTGCCGGGACAGTATTTAGCAATCAGCCCCAGCGTTTT. Amino acid sequence: CASSAGTVFSNQPQRF.

This clonotype was found many times. This chain joins TRBV11-2 and TRBJ2-4; 8 bases are shared with TRBD1. The CDR3 covers 15 residues. The junction had 7 bases not matched to a gene; V was cut back by 6 bases and J by 3 bases. The germline V gene has CDR1 SGHAT and CDR2 FQNNGV. The CDR3, as DNA: TGTGCCAGCAGTCCAGGACAGGGAGGCAAAAACATTCAGTACTTC. Encoded protein: CASSPGQGGKNIQYF.